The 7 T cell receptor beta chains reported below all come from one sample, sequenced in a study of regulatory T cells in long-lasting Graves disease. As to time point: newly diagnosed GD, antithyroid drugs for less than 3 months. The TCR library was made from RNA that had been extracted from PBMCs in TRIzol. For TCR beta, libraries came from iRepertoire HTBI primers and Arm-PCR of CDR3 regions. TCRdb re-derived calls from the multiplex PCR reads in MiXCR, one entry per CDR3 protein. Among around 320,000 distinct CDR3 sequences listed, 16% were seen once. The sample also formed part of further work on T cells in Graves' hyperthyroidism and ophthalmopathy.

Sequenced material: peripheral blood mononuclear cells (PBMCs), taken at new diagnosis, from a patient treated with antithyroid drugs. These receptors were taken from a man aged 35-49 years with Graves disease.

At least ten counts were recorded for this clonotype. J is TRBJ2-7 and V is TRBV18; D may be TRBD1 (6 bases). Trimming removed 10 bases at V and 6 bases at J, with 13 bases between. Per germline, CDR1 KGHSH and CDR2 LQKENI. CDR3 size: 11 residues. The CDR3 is CATARGSEQYF. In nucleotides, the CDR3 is TGTGCCACCGCGAGGGGGAGCGAGCAGTACTTC.

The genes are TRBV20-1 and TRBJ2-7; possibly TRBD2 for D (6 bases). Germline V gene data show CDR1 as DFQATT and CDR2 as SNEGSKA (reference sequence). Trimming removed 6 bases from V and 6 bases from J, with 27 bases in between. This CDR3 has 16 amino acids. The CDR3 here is CSAITQRDFLRGEQYF. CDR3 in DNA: TGCAGTGCAATTACTCAGAGGGACTTTCTCCGAGGCGAGCAGTACTTC.

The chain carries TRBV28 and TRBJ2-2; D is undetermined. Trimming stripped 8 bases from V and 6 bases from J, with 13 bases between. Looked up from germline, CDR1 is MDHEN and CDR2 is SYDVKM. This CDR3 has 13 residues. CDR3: CASQRAISGELFF. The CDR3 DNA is TGTGCCAGCCAACGGGCTATATCCGGGGAGCTGTTTTTT. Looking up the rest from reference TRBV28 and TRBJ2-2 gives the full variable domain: DVKVTQSSRYLVKRTGEKVFLECVQDMDHENMFWYRQDPGLGLRLIYFSYDVKMKEKGDIPEGYSVSREKKERFSLILESASTNQTSMYLCASQRAISGELFFGEGSRLTVL.

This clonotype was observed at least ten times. The CDR3 loop reads CASSPQTGYEQYF. CDR3 in DNA: TGTGCCAGCAGCCCACAGACAGGATACGAGCAGTACTTC. The chain links TRBV18 to TRBJ2-7, with D possibly TRBD1 on 6 matching bases. CDR3 length equals 13 residues. CDR1 and CDR2 from the germline V gene are KGHSH and LQKENI. The V end was cut by 8 bases, the J end by 4 bases, with 15 bases between.

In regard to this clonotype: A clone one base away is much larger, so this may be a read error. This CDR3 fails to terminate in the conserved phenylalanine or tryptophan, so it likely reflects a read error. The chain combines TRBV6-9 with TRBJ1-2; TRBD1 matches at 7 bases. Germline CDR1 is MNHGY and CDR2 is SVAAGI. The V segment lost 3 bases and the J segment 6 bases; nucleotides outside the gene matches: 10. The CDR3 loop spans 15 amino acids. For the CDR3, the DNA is TGTGCCAGCAGTTACTCCTTACAGGGGTTGGATGGCTACACCCTC. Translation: CASSYSLQGLDGYTL.

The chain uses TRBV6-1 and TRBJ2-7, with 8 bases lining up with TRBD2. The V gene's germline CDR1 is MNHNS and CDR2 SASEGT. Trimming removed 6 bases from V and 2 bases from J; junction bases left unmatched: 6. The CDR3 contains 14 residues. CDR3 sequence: CASSEPAGAYEQYF. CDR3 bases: TGTGCCAGCAGCGAGCCAGCGGGGGCCTACGAGCAGTACTTC.

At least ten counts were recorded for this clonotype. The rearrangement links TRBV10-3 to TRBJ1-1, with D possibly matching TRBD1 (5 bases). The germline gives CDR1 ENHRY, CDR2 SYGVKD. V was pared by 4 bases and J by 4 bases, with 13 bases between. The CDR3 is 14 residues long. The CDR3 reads CAISAAGWGTEAFF. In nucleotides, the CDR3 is TGTGCCATCAGTGCGGCAGGGTGGGGCACTGAAGCTTTCTTT.